The entry below gives a single T cell receptor (beta chain) sequence along with its context. Original processing methods: The assay estimated nucleated cells by amplifying reference gene primers. Using immunoSEQ multiplex PCR, the repertoire was profiled, and TCRdb retains in-frame clones only, with some absent. That table supplies the V and J calls and clone size; D and trimming were determined from the DNA. The table records roughly 230,000 clones, roughly 80% of them present only once. The data are from a study of blood T cell repertoires in COVID-19. As for the study in general: Material from acute and convalescent COVID-19 was sourced from the United States, Italy and Spain.

Sequenced: peripheral blood. The clonotype originates from a woman aged 45-59 years with acute or convalescent COVID-19.

As DNA, the CDR3 is TGCGCCAGCAGTCAAGGGACAGGGTATAATTCACCCCTCCACTTT. Its protein is CASSQGTGYNSPLHF. The genes are TRBV23-1 and TRBJ1-6, with TRBD1 matching 9 bases. TRBV23-1 is placed among ORFs of uncertain function. Unmatched junction bases numbered 0, after V lost 2 bases and J lost 4 bases. CDR3 length equals 15 residues.